Listed below are T cell receptor beta chains from one sample, sequenced in a study of cytomegalovirus exposure and HLA in healthy donors. Measured with immunoSEQ multiplex PCR; TCRdb has only the in-frame clones, and not every one. The listing records under 200,000 clones. Material for sequencing was PBMCs. These receptors were collected from a woman younger than 35 in good health and CMV-seropositive. CDR3s include the opening cysteine and the closing phenylalanine or tryptophan. D genes are given only for firm matches.

v_call	j_call	d_call	cdr3_aa	cdr3_nt
TRBV7-2	TRBJ2-7	TRBD2	CASSPGGKVTAHEQYF	TGTGCCAGCAGCCCGGGGGGGAAAGTGACGGCCCACGAGCAGTACTTC
TRBV30	TRBJ2-2	TRBD1	CANWKGTGDTGELFF	TGTGCCAACTGGAAGGGGACAGGGGATACCGGGGAGCTGTTTTTT
TRBV30	TRBJ2-2	TRBD1	CAWSVLPVGTANTGELFF	TGTGCCTGGAGTGTACTCCCTGTAGGGACAGCGAACACCGGGGAGCTGTTTTTT
TRBV4-1	TRBJ2-2	TRBD1	CASSQGQGDTGELFF	TGCGCCAGCAGCCAGGGGCAGGGGGACACCGGGGAGCTGTTTTTT
TRBV5-1	TRBJ1-3	NA	CASSPSDSGNTIYF	TGCGCCAGCAGCCCTAGCGACTCTGGAAACACCATATATTTT
TRBV11-2	TRBJ2-1	NA	CASSYHSQNEQFF	TGTGCCAGCAGCTACCATTCACAAAATGAGCAGTTCTTC
TRBV15	TRBJ1-4	NA	CATSRETLEGGGKLFF	TGTGCCACCAGCAGAGAAACTCTGGAGGGTGGTGGAAAACTGTTTTTT
TRBV6-1	TRBJ1-3	TRBD1	CASGDRRSGNTIYF	TGTGCCAGCGGGGACAGGAGGTCTGGAAACACCATATATTTT
TRBV19	TRBJ1-3	TRBD1	CASSKRQGRGNTIYF	TGTGCCAGTAGTAAACGACAGGGGAGAGGAAACACCATATATTTT
TRBV27	TRBJ2-1	TRBD2	CASRLAGAGNEQFF	TGTGCCAGCAGATTAGCGGGAGCGGGCAATGAGCAGTTCTTC
TRBV19	TRBJ1-1	NA	CASSITGLGTEAFF	TGTGCCAGTAGTATCACAGGGCTTGGCACTGAAGCTTTCTTT
TRBV2	TRBJ2-7	NA	CASNLQGGMSYEQYF	TGTGCCAGCAACCTTCAGGGAGGAATGTCCTACGAGCAGTACTTC
TRBV19	TRBJ1-6	TRBD1	CASSPNRQGSVNSPLHF	TGTGCCAGTAGTCCGAACCGACAGGGGAGTGTCAATTCACCCCTCCACTTT
TRBV7-8	TRBJ1-1	NA	CASSLAVEGRDTEAFF	TGTGCCAGCAGCTTAGCGGTGGAGGGGCGTGACACTGAAGCTTTCTTT
TRBV5-6	TRBJ1-1	TRBD1	CASSKDRGGEAFF	TGTGCCAGCAGCAAAGACAGGGGCGGCGAAGCTTTCTTT
TRBV6-1	TRBJ2-7	TRBD2	CASASGRGYEQYF	TGTGCCAGCGCCAGCGGGAGGGGCTACGAGCAGTACTTC
TRBV5-6	TRBJ2-5	TRBD1	CASSSSRTGGWGETQYF	TGTGCCAGCAGCTCTTCTAGGACAGGGGGGTGGGGAGAGACCCAGTACTTC
TRBV19	TRBJ1-2	TRBD1	CASIKQGTYRGYTF	TGTGCCAGTATTAAACAGGGGACCTATCGAGGCTACACCTTC
TRBV15	TRBJ2-5	TRBD2	CATSGRLAGAQETQYF	TGTGCCACCAGCGGAAGACTAGCGGGGGCCCAAGAGACCCAGTACTTC
TRBV6-5	TRBJ2-3	NA	CASSRTGPYTDTQYF	TGTGCCAGCAGTCGGACTGGACCGTACACAGATACGCAGTATTTT
TRBV29-1	TRBJ2-5	TRBD2	CSVDSGTSGKETQYF	TGCAGCGTTGATTCCGGGACTAGCGGCAAAGAGACCCAGTACTTC
TRBV6-6	TRBJ2-3	NA	CASSQASDTQYF	TGTGCCAGCAGTCAAGCCTCAGATACGCAGTATTTT
TRBV5-1	TRBJ2-7	NA	CASSLAQGTHYEQYF	TGCGCCAGCAGCTTGGCCCAGGGAACCCACTACGAGCAGTACTTC
TRBV4-1	TRBJ2-1	NA	CASSPKFF	TGCGCCAGCAGCCCAAAGTTCTTC
TRBV30	TRBJ1-1	NA	CAWTQTVNTEAFF	TGTGCCTGGACTCAGACAGTCAACACTGAAGCTTTCTTT
TRBV7-2	TRBJ1-2	NA	CASSLVGQGNYGYTF	TGTGCCAGCAGCTTAGTAGGGCAGGGGAACTATGGCTACACCTTC
TRBV15	TRBJ1-6	NA	CATSLPGLNSPLHF	TGTGCCACCAGCTTACCGGGACTCAATTCACCCCTCCACTTT
TRBV6-5	TRBJ1-4	NA	CASSRDSLNEKLFF	TGTGCCAGCAGCCGAGACAGCCTCAATGAAAAACTGTTTTTT
TRBV5-1	TRBJ1-2	NA	CASSLTPDYGYTF	TGCGCCAGCAGCCTGACACCCGACTATGGCTACACCTTC
TRBV2	TRBJ1-5	NA	CASSVGTHYQPQHF	TGTGCCAGCAGTGTGGGTACACACTACCAGCCCCAGCATTTT
TRBV10-3	TRBJ2-5	NA	CAISGSSGVQQETQYF	TGTGCCATCAGTGGGTCCTCGGGGGTGCAACAAGAGACCCAGTACTTC
TRBV18	TRBJ2-5	TRBD2	CASSPPLLAGGQETQYF	TGTGCCAGCTCACCACCCCTACTAGCGGGAGGGCAAGAGACCCAGTACTTC
TRBV11-2	TRBJ2-5	NA	CASSLNAGAETQYF	TGTGCCAGCAGCTTAAATGCGGGTGCGGAGACCCAGTACTTC
TRBV18	TRBJ1-1	TRBD1	CASSKDRGQEAFF	TGTGCCAGCTCAAAAGACAGGGGGCAAGAAGCTTTCTTT
TRBV4-3	TRBJ2-2	NA	CASSQDLKGDTGELFF	TGCGCCAGCAGCCAAGATCTAAAGGGGGACACCGGGGAGCTGTTTTTT
TRBV5-6	TRBJ2-3	TRBD2	CASGPVGGGTDTQYF	TGTGCCAGCGGCCCTGTGGGGGGGGGCACAGATACGCAGTATTTT
TRBV5-1	TRBJ2-2	NA	CASSLARSNTGGLFF	TGCGCCAGCAGCTTGGCCAGATCGAACACCGGGGGGCTGTTTTTT
TRBV7-8	TRBJ2-5	TRBD2	CASSARLAGGETQYF	TGTGCCAGCAGCGCCCGACTAGCGGGAGGGGAGACCCAGTACTTC
TRBV15	TRBJ1-1	NA	CATSRAGAGAAFF	TGTGCCACCAGCAGGGCTGGGGCAGGGGCAGCTTTCTTT
TRBV11-3	TRBJ1-1	NA	CASSRGSNTEAFF	TGTGCCAGCAGCCGAGGGTCTAACACTGAAGCTTTCTTT
TRBV5-6	TRBJ1-6	TRBD1	CASSQIRQGGAYNSPLHF	TGTGCCAGCAGTCAAATTCGACAGGGTGGCGCCTATAATTCACCCCTCCACTTT
TRBV27	TRBJ2-5	NA	CASSLAGAQETQYF	TGTGCCAGCAGTCTGGCAGGGGCGCAAGAGACCCAGTACTTC
TRBV2	TRBJ2-1	TRBD2	CASSEILFGTSDQFF	TGTGCCAGCAGTGAAATTTTGTTCGGGACTAGCGATCAGTTCTTC
TRBV2	TRBJ2-2	NA	CASSASRNTGELFF	TGTGCCAGCAGTGCCTCTAGGAACACCGGGGAGCTGTTTTTT
TRBV15	TRBJ2-5	TRBD2	CATSREPGLQETQYF	TGTGCCACCAGCAGAGAACCGGGACTACAAGAGACCCAGTACTTC
TRBV5-1	TRBJ1-2	NA	CASSLGRAPNYGYTF	TGCGCCAGCAGCTTGGGGAGGGCTCCGAACTATGGCTACACCTTC
TRBV4-2	TRBJ1-1	NA	CASSQEFRAVTEAFF	TGTGCCAGCAGCCAAGAGTTTAGAGCTGTCACTGAAGCTTTCTTT
TRBV7-2	TRBJ1-1	NA	CASSNDRTTAEAFF	TGTGCCAGCAGCAATGACAGGACGACGGCTGAAGCTTTCTTT
TRBV4-3	TRBJ1-1	TRBD1	CASSQEGTGAGTEAFF	TGCGCCAGCAGCCAAGAAGGGACAGGGGCGGGCACTGAAGCTTTCTTT
TRBV9	TRBJ1-2	NA	CASSVAMAGDYGYTF	TGTGCCAGCAGCGTAGCTATGGCAGGGGACTATGGCTACACCTTC
TRBV7-6	TRBJ2-1	NA	CASSLESQGGGQFF	TGTGCCAGCAGCTTAGAATCCCAGGGGGGAGGGCAGTTCTTC
TRBV5-1	TRBJ1-1	TRBD1	CASSGTGDTEAFF	TGCGCCAGCAGCGGAACAGGGGACACTGAAGCTTTCTTT
TRBV5-1	TRBJ2-2	NA	CASIGHSTGELFF	TGCGCCAGCATTGGACACAGCACCGGGGAGCTGTTTTTT
TRBV19	TRBJ1-3	TRBD1	CASSIKGAPGNTIYF	TGTGCCAGTAGTATTAAGGGGGCACCTGGAAACACCATATATTTT
TRBV18	TRBJ1-1	TRBD1	CASSPRQGRDTEAFF	TGTGCCAGCTCGCCACGACAGGGGCGGGACACTGAAGCTTTCTTT
TRBV10-1	TRBJ2-7	TRBD2	CARGLAGGYEQYF	TGCGCCAGGGGACTAGCGGGAGGCTACGAGCAGTACTTC
TRBV6-6	TRBJ2-1	NA	CASGLADLSYNEQFF	TGTGCCAGCGGTTTAGCGGACCTCTCCTACAATGAGCAGTTCTTC
TRBV5-4	TRBJ2-1	TRBD1	CASSFSPGQAGNEQFF	TGTGCCAGCAGCTTTTCCCCGGGACAGGCGGGCAATGAGCAGTTCTTC
TRBV18	TRBJ1-2	NA	CASSPAQGTVSGYTF	TGTGCCAGCTCCCCAGCACAAGGCACAGTGAGCGGCTACACCTTC
TRBV2	TRBJ2-2	TRBD1	CASSGDRPGELFF	TGTGCCAGCAGTGGGGACAGGCCCGGGGAGCTGTTTTTT